The sequence of this T cell receptor (beta chain) was determined in a study of blood T cell repertoires in COVID-19. Study information: Collection of acute and convalescent COVID-19 samples took place in the United States, Italy and Spain. PBMCs, B-cell-depleted T cells, or T cells were the source of the cDNA or gDNA that made up the material.

V dropped 5 bases and J dropped 7 bases, with 12 bases sitting between them. Germline V gene data show CDR1 as MDHEN and CDR2 as SYDVKM. CDR3 length: 13 amino acids. Original processing notes: Estimation of nucleated cell counts was performed using reference gene primer amplification. The method was immunoSEQ multiplex PCR; TCRdb's version includes in-frame clones alone and lacks a portion of them. V and J calls and clone size are those listed in that table; D and trimming were worked out from the DNA. The sample yields some 210,000 clones, around nine tenths seen once. The rearrangement links TRBV28 to TRBJ2-1, with a tentative D call TRBD2 (6 bases). The sequence was obtained from a man aged 55 to 70 who had recovered from COVID-19. Material for sequencing was peripheral blood. The CDR3 DNA reads as TGTGCCAGCAGTAAACACGGGAGAAATGAGCAGTTCTTC. Its protein is CASSKHGRNEQFF.